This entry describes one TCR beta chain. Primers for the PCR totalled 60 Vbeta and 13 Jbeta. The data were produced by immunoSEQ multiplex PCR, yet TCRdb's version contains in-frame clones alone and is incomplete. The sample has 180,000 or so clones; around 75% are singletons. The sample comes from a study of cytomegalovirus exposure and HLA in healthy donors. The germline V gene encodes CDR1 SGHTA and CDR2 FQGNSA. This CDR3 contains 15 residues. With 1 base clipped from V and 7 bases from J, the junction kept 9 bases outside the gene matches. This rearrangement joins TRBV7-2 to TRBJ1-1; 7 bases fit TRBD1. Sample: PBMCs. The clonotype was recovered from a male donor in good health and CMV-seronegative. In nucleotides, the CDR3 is TGTGCCAGCAGCTTAGGGGGAACAGGGGCGAGTGAAGCTTTCTTT. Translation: CASSLGGTGASEAFF.